This T cell receptor (beta chain) was recovered during a study of T cell responses to AZD1222 COVID-19 vaccine (dated by TCRdb to the early 2020s). General notes on the study: Because spike-specific TCR depth and breadth did not differ between the two schedules, AZD1222 recipients who got a second dose at roughly 4 weeks were pooled with those who got a second dose at roughly 12 weeks. TCR sequencing was performed for 230 to 250 trial participants, of whom around 200 were given two doses of AZD1222 and around 25 were given two doses of MenACWY control vaccine. Trial participants were enrolled by age into 18-55, 56-69 and 70-plus year subgroups, with 148, 28 and 57 TCR-sequenced participants respectively.

The investigation overall reported the following: After two AZD1222 doses, spike-specific TCR breadth and depth were significantly higher than at day 0 and than in MenACWY recipients. Participants were mostly white British, with more females than males. The authors suggested clonal diversity may have been underestimated. The 56-69-year group was small, and its depth increase did not reach significance, likely because of low power. Because no day 14 peak-response samples were available, repertoires were characterized only after the peak T cell response. Epitopes outside the regions mutated in the B.1.351 and B.1.1.7 variants were reportedly recognized by nearly half of the unique spike-specific TCRs. Conclusions about previously exposed vaccinees were limited because only five to seven AZD1222 recipients were SARS-CoV-2 seropositive at baseline. The vaccine-associated CD4 TCRs covered the entire spike protein, and the dominant responses fell in regions 160-218 and 743-854.

The germline ends are 13 bases apart after V is trimmed by 4 bases and J by 7 bases. The CDR3 measures 13 amino acids from cysteine to phenylalanine. Here the CDR3 DNA is all that survives: 39 bases in frame from base 1. CDR1 and CDR2, per the germline V gene, are SNHLY and FYNNEI. Reading the label with the study, this specimen's time point is: baseline before first vaccination. Samples from vaccinated people were obtained from the UK trials COV001 and COV002, which included a single-blind randomized controlled phase 2/3 trial of AZD1222 (ChAdOx1 nCoV-19) in healthy adults. For TCRbeta chain sequencing, PBMC samples were collected from trial participants at day 0 and at day 28 after the second dose. The CDR3 regions of human TCRbeta chains were subjected to immunosequencing. As for the original processing: TCRs in the repertoires were matched against a reference library of SARS-CoV-2-specific TCRs that had been generated with the MIRA antigen-specificity platform. Breadth was defined as the fraction of unique TCRs that were SARS-CoV-2-associated, and depth was defined as the fraction of total T cells that were SARS-CoV-2-associated. Each spike-specific TCR was assigned to its reactive spike region and to a CD4 or CD8 class using the MIRA data. Log10-transformed breadth and depth values were compared by one-way ANOVA with Sidak's multiple comparisons tests. TCRdb's version of the immuneACCESS table is confined to in-frame rearrangements and falls short of the full clone set. An unresolved V gene accounts for under half of the shortfall where checked; the remainder is of unknown origin. V and J calls and clone size are those listed in that table; D and trimming were worked out from the DNA. The sample data list fewer than 150,000 clones, and 70% to 90% of these were observed just once. The top ten clones comprise about 4.4% of the sample.

Points on this clone: The antigen it binds to is not known. The record has no base qualities; no much larger clone is one base away.

The chain couples TRBV2 to TRBJ1-1; TRBD1 might be the D gene, on 5 matching bases. The sequencing used peripheral blood, collected on day 0 of AZD1222 vaccination. This receptor was identified in an adult in good health. The DNA sequence is TGTGCCAGCAGTGTCAGGCAGGGACTTGAAGCTTTCTTT. It translates as CASSVRQGLEAFF.